These 7 T cell receptor beta chains originate from one sample sequenced in a study of control samples from healthy donors and cancer patients. Some clones are missing from TCRdb's copy, which holds only in-frame ones; the method was immunoSEQ multiplex PCR. The table records some 100,000 clones, about 80% of them present only once. Sample: blood. These receptors were taken from a woman aged 25 to 39 in good health.

Comment on this clone: The same CDR3 is also encoded by other DNA sequences in this sample. The chain combines TRBV5-6 with TRBJ1-5; no reliable D call. The CDR3 spans 12 residues. CDR1 and CDR2 from the germline V gene are SGHDT and YYEEEE. With 0 bases removed from V and 4 bases from J, the gap between germline ends came to 2 bases. The CDR3 nucleotides are TGTGCCAGCAGCTTGGTTAATCAGCCCCAGCATTTT. Its protein product is CASSLVNQPQHF.

J is TRBJ2-3 and V is TRBV20-1; 11 nucleotides match TRBD2. The CDR3 loop spans 15 amino acids. V lost 3 bases, J lost 1 base, and 3 bases stayed unmatched. Germline CDR1 and CDR2: DFQATT and SNEGSKA (reference sequence). The CDR3 loop reads CSASRSGGGTDTQYF. DNA of the CDR3: TGCAGTGCTAGTCGTAGCGGGGGGGGCACAGATACGCAGTATTTT.

The CDR3 loop is CASSDGQSGGAWTGELFF. The CDR3 DNA reads as TGTGCCAGCAGCGATGGTCAGAGCGGGGGGGCCTGGACCGGGGAGCTGTTTTTT. V is TRBV5-4 and J is TRBJ2-2; 10 nucleotides agree with TRBD2. Germline trimming cut 4 bases from V and 5 bases from J; bases unmatched to any gene: 14. The CDR3 consists of 18 residues. Germline loops: CDR1 SGHNT, CDR2 YYREEE (reference sequence).

The V gene is TRBV18, the J gene TRBJ2-2; tentatively, D is TRBD1 (5 bases). Trimming removed 1 base from V and 1 base from J, with 7 bases in between. The CDR3 is 15 residues long. Germline V gives CDR1 KGHSH, CDR2 LQKENI. The CDR3 nucleotides read TGTGCCAGCTCACCACAGGGGTTGAACACCGGGGAGCTGTTTTTT. This gives the protein CASSPQGLNTGELFF.

The chain is built from TRBV15 and TRBJ1-5; the D is unclear. The CDR3 consists of 17 residues. From germline, CDR1 is LNHNV and CDR2 YYDKDF (reference sequence). V lost 0 bases to trimming and J lost 0 bases, with 12 bases between them. The CDR3 here is CATSRDHGFFSNQPQHF. DNA of the CDR3: TGTGCCACCAGCAGAGATCATGGGTTTTTTAGCAATCAGCCCCAGCATTTT.

The V call is TRBV5-4, the J call TRBJ2-1, with 8 bases fitting TRBD1. This CDR3 has 18 amino acids. The V and J ends lost 0 bases and 6 bases, in that order; junction bases with no gene match: 14. Germline CDR1 and CDR2: SGHNT and YYREEE (reference sequence). CDR3 DNA: TGTGCCAGCAGCTTGGTGACCGCACTGGGACAGGCCTTCAATGAGCAGTTCTTC. The encoded protein is CASSLVTALGQAFNEQFF.

The rearrangement uses TRBV9 and TRBJ2-1; D is perhaps TRBD1 (6 bases). This CDR3 contains 14 residues. The ends were cut back, 5 bases at V and 4 bases at J, with 13 bases in the middle. CDR1 is SGDLS, CDR2 YYNGEE, per germline. CDR3 loop: CASSPGQLYNEQFF. The CDR3, as DNA: TGTGCCAGCAGTCCGGGACAACTATACAATGAGCAGTTCTTC.